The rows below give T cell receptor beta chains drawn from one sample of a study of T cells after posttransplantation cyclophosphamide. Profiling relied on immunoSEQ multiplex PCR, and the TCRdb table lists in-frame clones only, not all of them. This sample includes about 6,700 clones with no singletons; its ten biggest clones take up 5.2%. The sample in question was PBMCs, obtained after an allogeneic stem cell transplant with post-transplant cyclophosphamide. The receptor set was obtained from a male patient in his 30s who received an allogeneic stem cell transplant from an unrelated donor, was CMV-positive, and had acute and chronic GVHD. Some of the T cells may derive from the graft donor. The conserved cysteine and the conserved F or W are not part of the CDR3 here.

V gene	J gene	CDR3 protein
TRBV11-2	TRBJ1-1	ASSLLGHRNTEAF
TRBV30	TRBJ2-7	AWSVGLAGDIPYEQY
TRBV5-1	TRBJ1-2	ASSLSAGEGYGYT
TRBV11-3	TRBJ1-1	ASSLSRESAF
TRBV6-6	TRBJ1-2	ASSTGNGGYT
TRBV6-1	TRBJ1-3	ASHAAGNTIY
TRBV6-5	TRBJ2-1	ASRDPGHSEQF
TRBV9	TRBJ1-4	ASTPGLGAGEKLF
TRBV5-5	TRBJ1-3	ASSPRDRGFSGNTIY
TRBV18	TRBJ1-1	ASSLLENTEAF
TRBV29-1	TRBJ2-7	SVAAGGRFYEQY
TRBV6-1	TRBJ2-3	ASSRQGAHDTQY
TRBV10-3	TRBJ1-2	AISDVQGYGYT
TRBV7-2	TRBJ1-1	ASSSQPTWASNTEAF
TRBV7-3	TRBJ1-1	ASSLQGYTEAF
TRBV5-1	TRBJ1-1	ASSLEWVDMNTEAF
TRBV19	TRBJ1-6	ASSTGTGVADSPLH
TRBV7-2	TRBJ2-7	ASSLERLAGSSYEQY
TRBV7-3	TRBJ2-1	ASSLWGGAEQF
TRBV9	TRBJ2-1	ASSPWDSHNEQF
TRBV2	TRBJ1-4	ASSEVSNEKLF
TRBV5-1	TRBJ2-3	ASSPRGGPDTQY
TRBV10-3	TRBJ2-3	AISPGGLANKPLSTDTQY
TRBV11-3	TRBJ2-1	ASSLDQRETWEKF
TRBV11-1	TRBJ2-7	ASSLTSGYYEQY
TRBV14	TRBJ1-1	ASSRSRGPGTEAF
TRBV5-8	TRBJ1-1	ASSLGLDRLNTEAF
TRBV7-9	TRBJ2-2	ASSHYDTGANTGELF
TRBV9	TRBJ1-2	ASSAAGGNHIQGYT
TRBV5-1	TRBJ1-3	ASSSLGTSLNTIY
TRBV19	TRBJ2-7	ASSIGGTGGSYEQY
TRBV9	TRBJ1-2	ASSPGAVRQGKGYT
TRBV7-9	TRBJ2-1	ASSLRRAGVNEQF
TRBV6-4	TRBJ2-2	ASSDSPGQDTGELF
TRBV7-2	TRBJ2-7	ASSAYRGKSYEQY
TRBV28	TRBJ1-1	ASSWSAINEAF
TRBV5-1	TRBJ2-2	ASSFWGQSTGELF
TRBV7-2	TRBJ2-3	ASSPSWRGRRTDTQY
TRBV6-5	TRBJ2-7	ASSYSNGGYEQY
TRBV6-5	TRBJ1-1	ASNQGEANTEAF
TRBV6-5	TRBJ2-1	ASSWADEQF
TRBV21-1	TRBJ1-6	ASSKAGTPKNSPLH
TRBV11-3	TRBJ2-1	ASSRRSGTQTHNEQF
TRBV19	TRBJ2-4	ATGGLVKNIQY
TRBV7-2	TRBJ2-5	ASSPTGTGETQY
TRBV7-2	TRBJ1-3	ASSLDQGAYSGNTIY
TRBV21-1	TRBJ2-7	ASSNDRYEQY
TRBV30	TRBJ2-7	AWSPGQGIIYEQY
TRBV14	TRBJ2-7	ASSPYYEQY
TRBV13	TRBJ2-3	ASSPGTGTDTQY
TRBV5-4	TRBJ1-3	ASSLPGQGGNTIY
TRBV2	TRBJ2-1	ASREDPSGGAGGEQF
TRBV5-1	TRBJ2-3	ASSLGQLTDTQY